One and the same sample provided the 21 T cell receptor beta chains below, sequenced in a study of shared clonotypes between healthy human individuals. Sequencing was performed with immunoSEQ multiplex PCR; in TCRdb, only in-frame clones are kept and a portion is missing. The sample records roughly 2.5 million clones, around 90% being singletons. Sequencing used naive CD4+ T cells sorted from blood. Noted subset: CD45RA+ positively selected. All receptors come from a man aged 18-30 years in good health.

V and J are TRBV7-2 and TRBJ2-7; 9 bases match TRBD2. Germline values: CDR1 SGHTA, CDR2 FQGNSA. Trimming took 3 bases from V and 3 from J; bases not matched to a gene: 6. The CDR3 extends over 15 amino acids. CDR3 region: CASSFGGRGNYEQYF. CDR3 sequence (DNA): TGTGCCAGCAGCTTCGGCGGGAGGGGTAACTACGAGCAGTACTTC.

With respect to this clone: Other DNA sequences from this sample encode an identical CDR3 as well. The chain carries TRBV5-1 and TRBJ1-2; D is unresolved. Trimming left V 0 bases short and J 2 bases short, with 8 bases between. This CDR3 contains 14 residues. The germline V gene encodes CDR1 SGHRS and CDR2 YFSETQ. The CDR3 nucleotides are TGCGCCAGCAGCTTGGGAGACGGAAACTATGGCTACACCTTC. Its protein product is CASSLGDGNYGYTF.

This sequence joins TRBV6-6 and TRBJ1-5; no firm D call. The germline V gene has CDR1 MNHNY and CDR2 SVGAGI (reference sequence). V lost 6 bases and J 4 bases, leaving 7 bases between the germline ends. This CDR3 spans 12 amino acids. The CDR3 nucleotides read TGTGCCAGCAGCCACGGGAATCAGCCCCAGCATTTT. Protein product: CASSHGNQPQHF.

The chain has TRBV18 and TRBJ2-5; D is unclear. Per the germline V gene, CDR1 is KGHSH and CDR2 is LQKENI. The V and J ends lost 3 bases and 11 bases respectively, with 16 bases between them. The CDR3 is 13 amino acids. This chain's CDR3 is CASSPTPFAEQYF. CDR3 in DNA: TGTGCCAGCTCACCCACCCCTTTCGCAGAGCAGTACTTC.

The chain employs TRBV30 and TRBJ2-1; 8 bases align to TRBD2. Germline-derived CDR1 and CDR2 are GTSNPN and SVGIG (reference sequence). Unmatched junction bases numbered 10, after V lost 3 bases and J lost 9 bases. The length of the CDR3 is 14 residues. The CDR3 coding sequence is TGTGCCTGGAGAAGCGGGAGTAAGTTAGGTGAGCAGTTCTTC. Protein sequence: CAWRSGSKLGEQFF.

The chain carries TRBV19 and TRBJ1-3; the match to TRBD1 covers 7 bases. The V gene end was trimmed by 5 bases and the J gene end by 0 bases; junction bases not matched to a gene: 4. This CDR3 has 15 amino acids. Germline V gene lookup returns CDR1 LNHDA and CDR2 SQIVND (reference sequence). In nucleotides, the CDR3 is TGTGCCAGTAGTTTGGGACAGCGCTCTGGAAACACCATATATTTT. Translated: CASSLGQRSGNTIYF.

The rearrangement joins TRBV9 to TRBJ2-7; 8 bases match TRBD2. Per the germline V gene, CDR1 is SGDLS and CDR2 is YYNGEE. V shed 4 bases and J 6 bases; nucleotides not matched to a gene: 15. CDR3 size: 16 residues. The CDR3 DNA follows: TGTGCCAGCAGCCCCTCGAATAGCGGGGTAGTTAGCGAGCAGTACTTC. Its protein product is CASSPSNSGVVSEQYF.

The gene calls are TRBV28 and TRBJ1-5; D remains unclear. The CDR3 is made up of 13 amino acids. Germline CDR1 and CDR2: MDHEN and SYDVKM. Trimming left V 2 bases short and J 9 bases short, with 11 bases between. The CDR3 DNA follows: TGTGCCAGCAGTTTACCGGGTTCGACGCCCCAGCATTTT. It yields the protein CASSLPGSTPQHF. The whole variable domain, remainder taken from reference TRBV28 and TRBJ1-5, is DVKVTQSSRYLVKRTGEKVFLECVQDMDHENMFWYRQDPGLGLRLIYFSYDVKMKEKGDIPEGYSVSREKKERFSLILESASTNQTSMYLCASSLPGSTPQHFGDGTRLSIL.

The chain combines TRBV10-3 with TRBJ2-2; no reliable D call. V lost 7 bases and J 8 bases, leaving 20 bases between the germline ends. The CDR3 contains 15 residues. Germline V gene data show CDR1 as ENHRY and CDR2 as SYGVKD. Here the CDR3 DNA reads TGTGCCATCACCTTGGACGGCCTAATAGGGGGGGAGCTGTTTTTT. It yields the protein CAITLDGLIGGELFF.

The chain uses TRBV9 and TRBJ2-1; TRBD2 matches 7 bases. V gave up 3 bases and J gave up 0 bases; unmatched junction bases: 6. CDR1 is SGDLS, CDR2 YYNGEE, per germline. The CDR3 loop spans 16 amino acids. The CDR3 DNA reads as TGTGCCAGCAGCGCCTCTGGCGGGAGCTCCTACAATGAGCAGTTCTTC. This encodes CASSASGGSSYNEQFF. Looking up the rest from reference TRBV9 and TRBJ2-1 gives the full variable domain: DSGVTQTPKHLITATGQRVTLRCSPRSGDLSVYWYQQSLDQGLQFLIQYYNGEERAKGNILERFSAQQFPDLHSELNLSSLELGDSALYFCASSASGGSSYNEQFFGPGTRLTVL.

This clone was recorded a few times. The CDR3: CAWSVRMVSSNQPQHF. Here the CDR3 DNA reads TGTGCCTGGAGTGTAAGGATGGTGTCTAGCAATCAGCCCCAGCATTTT. The rearrangement uses TRBV30 and TRBJ1-5; D not certain. The CDR3 contains 16 residues. Trimming pared 0 bases from V and 0 bases from J, leaving 12 bases between. Germline V gene sequence: CDR1 GTSNPN, CDR2 SVGIG (reference sequence).

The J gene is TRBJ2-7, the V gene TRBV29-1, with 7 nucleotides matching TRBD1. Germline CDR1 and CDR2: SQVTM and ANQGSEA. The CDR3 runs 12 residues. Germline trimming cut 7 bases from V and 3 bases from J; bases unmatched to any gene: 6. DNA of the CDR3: TGCAGCGCCTCGGGACAGAACTACGAGCAGTACTTC. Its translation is CSASGQNYEQYF.

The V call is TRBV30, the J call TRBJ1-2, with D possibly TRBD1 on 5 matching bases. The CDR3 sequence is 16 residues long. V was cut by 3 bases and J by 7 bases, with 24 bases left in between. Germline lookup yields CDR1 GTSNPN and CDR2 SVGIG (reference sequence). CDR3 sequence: CAWRGKSSDRVAGYTF. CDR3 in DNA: TGTGCCTGGAGGGGGAAGTCCAGCGACAGAGTTGCTGGCTACACCTTC.

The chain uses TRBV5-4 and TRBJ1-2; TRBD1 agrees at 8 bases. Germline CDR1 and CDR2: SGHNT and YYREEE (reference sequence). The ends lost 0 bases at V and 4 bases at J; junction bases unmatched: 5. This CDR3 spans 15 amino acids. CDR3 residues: CASSLGTTGAYGYTF. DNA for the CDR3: TGTGCCAGCAGCTTGGGGACGACAGGGGCCTATGGCTACACCTTC. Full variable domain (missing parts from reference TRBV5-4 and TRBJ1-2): ETGVTQSPTHLIKTRGQQVTLRCSSQSGHNTVSWYQQALGQGPQFIFQYYREEENGRGNFPPRFSGLQFPNYSSELNVNALELDDSALYLCASSLGTTGAYGYTFGSGTRLTVV.

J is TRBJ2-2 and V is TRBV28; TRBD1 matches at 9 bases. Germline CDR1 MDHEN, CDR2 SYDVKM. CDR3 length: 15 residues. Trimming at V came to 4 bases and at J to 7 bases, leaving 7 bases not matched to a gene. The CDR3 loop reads CASSSPGTGIGELFF. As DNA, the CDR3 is TGTGCCAGCAGTTCACCCGGGACAGGGATCGGGGAGCTGTTTTTT.

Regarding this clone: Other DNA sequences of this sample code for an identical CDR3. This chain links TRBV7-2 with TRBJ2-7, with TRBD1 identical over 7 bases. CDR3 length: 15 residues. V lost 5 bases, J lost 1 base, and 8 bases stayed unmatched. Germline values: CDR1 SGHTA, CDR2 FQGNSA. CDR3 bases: TGTGCCAGCAGCCTACAGGCAGGGGGATCCTACGAGCAGTACTTC. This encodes CASSLQAGGSYEQYF. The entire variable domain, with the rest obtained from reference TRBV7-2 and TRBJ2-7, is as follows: GAGVSQSPSNKVTEKGKDVELRCDPISGHTALYWYRQSLGQGLEFLIYFQGNSAPDKSGLPSDRFSAERTGGSVSTLTIQRTQQEDSAVYLCASSLQAGGSYEQYFGPGTRLTVT.

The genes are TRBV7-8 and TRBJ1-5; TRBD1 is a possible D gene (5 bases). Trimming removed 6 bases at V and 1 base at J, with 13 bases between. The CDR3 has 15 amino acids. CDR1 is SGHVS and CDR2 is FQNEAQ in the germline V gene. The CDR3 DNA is TGTGCCAGCAGTTGGGACGCCCCGAGCAATCAGCCCCAGCATTTT. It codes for CASSWDAPSNQPQHF.

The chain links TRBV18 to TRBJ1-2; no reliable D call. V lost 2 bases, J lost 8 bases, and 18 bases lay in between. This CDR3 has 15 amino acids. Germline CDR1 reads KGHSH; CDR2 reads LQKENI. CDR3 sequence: CASSPAAVPYEGYTF. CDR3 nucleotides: TGTGCCAGCTCACCAGCCGCCGTTCCGTATGAAGGCTACACCTTC.

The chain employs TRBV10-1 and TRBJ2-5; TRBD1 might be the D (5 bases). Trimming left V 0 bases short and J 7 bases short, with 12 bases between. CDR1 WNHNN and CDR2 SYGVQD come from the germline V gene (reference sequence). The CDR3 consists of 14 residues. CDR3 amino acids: CASSESVGLGTQYF. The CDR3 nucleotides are TGCGCCAGCAGTGAGTCGGTGGGGCTCGGGACCCAGTACTTC.

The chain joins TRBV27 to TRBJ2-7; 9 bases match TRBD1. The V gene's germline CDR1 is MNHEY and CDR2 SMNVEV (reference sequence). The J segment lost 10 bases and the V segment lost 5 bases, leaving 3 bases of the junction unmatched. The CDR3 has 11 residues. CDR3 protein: CASSKTGGQYF. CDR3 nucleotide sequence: TGTGCCAGCAGTAAGACAGGGGGACAGTACTTC.

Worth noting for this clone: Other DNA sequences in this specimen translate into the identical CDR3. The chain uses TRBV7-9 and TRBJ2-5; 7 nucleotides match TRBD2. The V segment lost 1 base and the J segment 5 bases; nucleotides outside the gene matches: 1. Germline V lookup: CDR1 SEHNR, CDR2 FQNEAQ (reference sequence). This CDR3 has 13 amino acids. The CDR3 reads CASSLDGRETQYF. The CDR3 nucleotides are TGTGCCAGCAGCTTAGACGGGAGGGAGACCCAGTACTTC.